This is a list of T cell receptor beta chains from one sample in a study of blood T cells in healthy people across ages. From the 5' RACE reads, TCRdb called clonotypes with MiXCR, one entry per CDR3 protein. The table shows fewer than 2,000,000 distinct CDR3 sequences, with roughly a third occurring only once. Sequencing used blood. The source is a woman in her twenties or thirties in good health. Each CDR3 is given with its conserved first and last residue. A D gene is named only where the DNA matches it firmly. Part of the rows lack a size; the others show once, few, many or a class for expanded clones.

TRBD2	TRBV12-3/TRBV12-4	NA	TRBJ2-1	CASSPAGGPGEQFF
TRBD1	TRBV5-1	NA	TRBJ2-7	CASSLEGANEQYF
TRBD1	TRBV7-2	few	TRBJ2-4	CASSIRDRDSAQYF
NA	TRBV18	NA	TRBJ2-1	CASSPPERAFYNEQFF
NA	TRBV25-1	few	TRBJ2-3	CASRTRGGADTQYF
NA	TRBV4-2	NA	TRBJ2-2	CASSQDLTDNTGELFF
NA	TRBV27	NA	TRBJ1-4	CASSFLVNEKLFF
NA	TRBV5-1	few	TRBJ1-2	CASSPGTFYYGYTF
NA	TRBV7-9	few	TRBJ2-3	CASSLGVWGRDTQYF
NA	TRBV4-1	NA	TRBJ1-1	CASSLPGGVNTEAFF
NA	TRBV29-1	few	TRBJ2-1	CSVLHLEQFF
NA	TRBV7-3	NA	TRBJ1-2	CASSLTKDRGDGYTF
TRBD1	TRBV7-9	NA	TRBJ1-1	CASSSRDRGETEAFF
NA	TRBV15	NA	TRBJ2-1	CATSRDDKVNNEQFF
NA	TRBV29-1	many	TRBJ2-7	CSVEVQASYEQYF
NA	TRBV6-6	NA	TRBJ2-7	CASSYSGDLYEQYF
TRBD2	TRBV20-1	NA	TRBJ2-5	CSPQTGLRNEQYF
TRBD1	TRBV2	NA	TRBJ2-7	CASRSVLDRDEQYF
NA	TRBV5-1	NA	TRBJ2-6	CASSSVAEAGGANVLTF
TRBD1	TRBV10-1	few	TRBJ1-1	CASSEGTATEAFF
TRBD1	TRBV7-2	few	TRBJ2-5	CASGRDRGQETQYF
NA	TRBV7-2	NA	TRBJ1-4	CASSLGRFEKLFF
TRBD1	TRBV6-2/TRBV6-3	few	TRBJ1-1	CASSDDRGTEAFF
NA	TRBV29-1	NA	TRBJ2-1	CSDRFAEQVDLNEQFF
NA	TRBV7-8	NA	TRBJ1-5	CASSAPGRVGQPQHF
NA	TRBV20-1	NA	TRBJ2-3	CSARVAGVSTDTQYF
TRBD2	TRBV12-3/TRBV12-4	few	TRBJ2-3	CASSPGTSFSGTQYF
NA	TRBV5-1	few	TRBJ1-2	CASSLDGTGNYGYTF
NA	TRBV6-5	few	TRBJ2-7	CASRNHYEQYF
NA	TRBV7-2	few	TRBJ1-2	CASSSGSGQPGYTF
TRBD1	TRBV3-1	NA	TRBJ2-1	CASSQDEGQKNEQFF
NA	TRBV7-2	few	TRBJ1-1	CASSRNTVLGTEAFF
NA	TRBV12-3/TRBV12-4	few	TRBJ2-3	CASSLGVRTESTDTQYF